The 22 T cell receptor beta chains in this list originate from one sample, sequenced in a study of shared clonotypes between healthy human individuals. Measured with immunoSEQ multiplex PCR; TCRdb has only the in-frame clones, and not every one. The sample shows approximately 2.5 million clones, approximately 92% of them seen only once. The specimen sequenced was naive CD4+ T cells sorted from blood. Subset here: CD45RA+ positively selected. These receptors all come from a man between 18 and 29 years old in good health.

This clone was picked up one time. In nucleotides, the CDR3 is TGTGCCAGCAGCTTGGGTTCTGTTTTCGGCTATGGCTACACCTTC. This sequence encodes CASSLGSVFGYGYTF. This sequence joins TRBV5-6 and TRBJ1-2; D ambiguous. The germline V gene encodes CDR1 SGHDT and CDR2 YYEEEE. This CDR3 region has 15 residues. Trimming left V 0 bases short and J 4 bases short, with 13 bases between.

CDR3: CASSRDRAGELFF. As DNA, the CDR3 is TGCGCCAGCAGCCGGGACAGGGCCGGGGAGCTGTTTTTT. J is TRBJ2-2 and V is TRBV5-1; 9 positions agree with TRBD1. The CDR3 extends over 13 amino acids. The V gene end was trimmed by 4 bases and the J gene end by 6 bases; junction bases not matched to a gene: 1. Per germline, CDR1 SGHRS and CDR2 YFSETQ.

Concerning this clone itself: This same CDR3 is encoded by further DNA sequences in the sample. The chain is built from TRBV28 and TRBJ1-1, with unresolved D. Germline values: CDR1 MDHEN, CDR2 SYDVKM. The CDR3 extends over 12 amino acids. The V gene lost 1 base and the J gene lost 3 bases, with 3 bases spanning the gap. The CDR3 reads CASSLLYTEAFF. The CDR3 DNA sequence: TGTGCCAGCAGTTTATTATACACTGAAGCTTTCTTT.

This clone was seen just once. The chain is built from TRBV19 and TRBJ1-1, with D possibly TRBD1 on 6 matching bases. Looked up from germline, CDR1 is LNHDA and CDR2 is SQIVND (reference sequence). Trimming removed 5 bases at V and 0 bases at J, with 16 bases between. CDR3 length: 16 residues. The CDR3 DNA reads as TGTGCCAGTAGTTTGAGGTTTGGGGGCCTGAACACTGAAGCTTTCTTT. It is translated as CASSLRFGGLNTEAFF.

Written as DNA, the CDR3 is TGTGCCAGCAGCCCAGACCGGACAGGTTCTAGCACAGATACGCAGTATTTT. Translating it yields CASSPDRTGSSTDTQYF. The chain links TRBV11-2 to TRBJ2-3, with 7 bases fitting TRBD1. The CDR3 runs 17 residues. V gave up 5 bases and J gave up 0 bases; unmatched junction bases: 11. Germline V lookup: CDR1 SGHAT, CDR2 FQNNGV. Complete variable domain (other parts from reference TRBV11-2 and TRBJ2-3): EAGVAQSPRYKIIEKRQSVAFWCNPISGHATLYWYQQILGQGPKLLIQFQNNGVVDDSQLPKDRFSAERLKGVDSTLKIQPAKLEDSAVYLCASSPDRTGSSTDTQYFGPGTRLTVL.

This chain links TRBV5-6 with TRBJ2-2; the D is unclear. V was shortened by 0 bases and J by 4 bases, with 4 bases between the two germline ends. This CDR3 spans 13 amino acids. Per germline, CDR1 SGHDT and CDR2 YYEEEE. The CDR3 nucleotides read TGTGCCAGCAGCTTGGAGCGCACCGGGGAGCTGTTTTTT. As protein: CASSLERTGELFF.

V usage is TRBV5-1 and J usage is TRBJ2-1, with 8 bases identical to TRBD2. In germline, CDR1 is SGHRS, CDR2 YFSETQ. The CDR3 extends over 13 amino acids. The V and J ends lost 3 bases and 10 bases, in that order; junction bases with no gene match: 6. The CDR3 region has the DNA TGCGCCAGCAGCTCGGGAGGGACTCCGGAGCAGTTCTTC. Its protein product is CASSSGGTPEQFF.

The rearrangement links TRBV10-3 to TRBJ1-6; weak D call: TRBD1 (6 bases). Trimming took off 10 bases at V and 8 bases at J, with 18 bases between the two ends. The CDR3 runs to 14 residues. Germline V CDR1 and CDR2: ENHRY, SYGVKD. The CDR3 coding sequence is TGTGCCACCCAGGGGCAGGGGCAGGATTCACCCCTCCACTTT. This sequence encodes CATQGQGQDSPLHF.

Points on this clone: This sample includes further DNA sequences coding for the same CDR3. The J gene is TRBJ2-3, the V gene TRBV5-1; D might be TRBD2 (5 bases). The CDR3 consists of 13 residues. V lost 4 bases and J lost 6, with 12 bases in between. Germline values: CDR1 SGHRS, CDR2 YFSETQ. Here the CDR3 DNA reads TGCGCCAGCAGCCTAGGAGGTCCCGATACGCAGTATTTT. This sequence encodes CASSLGGPDTQYF.

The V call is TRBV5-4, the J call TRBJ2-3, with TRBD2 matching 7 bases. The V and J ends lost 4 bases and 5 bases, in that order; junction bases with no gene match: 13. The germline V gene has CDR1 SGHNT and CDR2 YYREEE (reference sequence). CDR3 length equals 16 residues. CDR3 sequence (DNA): TGTGCCAGCAGCCCGGGACCCGGCGGGAGTTTAGATACGCAGTATTTT. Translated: CASSPGPGGSLDTQYF.

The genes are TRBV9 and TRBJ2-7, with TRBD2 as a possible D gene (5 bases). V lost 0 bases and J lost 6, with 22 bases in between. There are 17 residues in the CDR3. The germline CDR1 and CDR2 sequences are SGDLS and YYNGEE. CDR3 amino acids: CASSVELASTLRVEQYF. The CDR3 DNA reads TGTGCCAGCAGCGTAGAATTGGCTAGCACTCTTCGCGTCGAGCAGTACTTC.

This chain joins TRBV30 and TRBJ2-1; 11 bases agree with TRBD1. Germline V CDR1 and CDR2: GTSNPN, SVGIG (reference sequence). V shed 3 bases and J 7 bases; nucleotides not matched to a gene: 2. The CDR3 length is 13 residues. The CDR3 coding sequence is TGTGCCTGGAGCGGACAGGGGGCGAATGAGCAGTTCTTC. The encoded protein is CAWSGQGANEQFF. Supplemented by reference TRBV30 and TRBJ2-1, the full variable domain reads SQTIHQWPATLVQPVGSPLSLECTVEGTSNPNLYWYRQAAGRGLQLLFYSVGIGQISSEVPQNLSASRPQDRQFILSSKKLLLSDSGFYLCAWSGQGANEQFFGPGTRLTVL.

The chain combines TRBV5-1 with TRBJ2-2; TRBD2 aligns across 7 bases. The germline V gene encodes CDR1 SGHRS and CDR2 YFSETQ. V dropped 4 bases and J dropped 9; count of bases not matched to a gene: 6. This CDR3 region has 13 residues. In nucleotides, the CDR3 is TGCGCCAGCAGCATCGGGGGGAGCCGGGAGCTGTTTTTT. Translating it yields CASSIGGSRELFF.

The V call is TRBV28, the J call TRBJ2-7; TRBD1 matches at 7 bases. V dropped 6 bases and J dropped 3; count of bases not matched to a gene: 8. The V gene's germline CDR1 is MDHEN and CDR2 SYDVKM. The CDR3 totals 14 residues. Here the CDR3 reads CASSPGTVIYEQYF. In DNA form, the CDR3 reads TGTGCCAGCAGCCCCGGGACAGTCATCTACGAGCAGTACTTC.

The CDR3 nucleotides read TGTGCCAGCAGTGGGGGGAACATTCAGTACTTC. This encodes CASSGGNIQYF. The V call is TRBV6-1, the J call TRBJ2-4; D is possibly TRBD1 or TRBD2 (5 bases each). The CDR3 runs 11 residues. V was shortened by 4 bases and J by 7 bases, with 5 bases between the two germline ends. From germline, CDR1 is MNHNS and CDR2 SASEGT.

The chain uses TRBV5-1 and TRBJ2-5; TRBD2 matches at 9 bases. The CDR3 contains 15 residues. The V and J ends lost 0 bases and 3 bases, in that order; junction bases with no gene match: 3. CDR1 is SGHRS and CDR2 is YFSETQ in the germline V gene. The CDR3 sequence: CASSLDSGRKETQYF. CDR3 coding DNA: TGCGCCAGCAGCTTGGATAGCGGGAGAAAAGAGACCCAGTACTTC.

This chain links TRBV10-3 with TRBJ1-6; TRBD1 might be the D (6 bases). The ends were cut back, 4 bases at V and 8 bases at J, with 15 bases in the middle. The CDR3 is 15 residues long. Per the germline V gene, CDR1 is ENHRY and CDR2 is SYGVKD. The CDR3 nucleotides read TGTGCCATCAGTGCGGCACAGGGTGGCGATTCACCCCTCCACTTT. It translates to CAISAAQGGDSPLHF.

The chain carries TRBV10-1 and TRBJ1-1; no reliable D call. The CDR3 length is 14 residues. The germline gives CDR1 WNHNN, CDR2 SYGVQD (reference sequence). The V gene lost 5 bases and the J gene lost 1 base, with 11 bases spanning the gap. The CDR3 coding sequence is TGCGCCAGCAGTAGAGGGTATCGGAACACTGAAGCTTTCTTT. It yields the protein CASSRGYRNTEAFF.

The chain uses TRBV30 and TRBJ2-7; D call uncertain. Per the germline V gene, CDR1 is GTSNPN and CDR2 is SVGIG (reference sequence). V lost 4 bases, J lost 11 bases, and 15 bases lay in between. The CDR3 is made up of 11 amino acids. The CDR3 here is CAWKGIDTEYF. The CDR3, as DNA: TGTGCCTGGAAGGGAATTGACACCGAGTACTTC. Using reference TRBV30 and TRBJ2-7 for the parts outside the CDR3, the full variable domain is SQTIHQWPATLVQPVGSPLSLECTVEGTSNPNLYWYRQAAGRGLQLLFYSVGIGQISSEVPQNLSASRPQDRQFILSSKKLLLSDSGFYLCAWKGIDTEYFGPGTRLTVT.

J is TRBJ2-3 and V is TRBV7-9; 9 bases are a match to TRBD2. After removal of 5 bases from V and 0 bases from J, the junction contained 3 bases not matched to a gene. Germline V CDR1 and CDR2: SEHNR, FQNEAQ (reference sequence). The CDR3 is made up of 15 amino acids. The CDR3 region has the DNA TGTGCCAGCAGCCAGCGGGGGGTTAGCACAGATACGCAGTATTTT. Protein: CASSQRGVSTDTQYF.

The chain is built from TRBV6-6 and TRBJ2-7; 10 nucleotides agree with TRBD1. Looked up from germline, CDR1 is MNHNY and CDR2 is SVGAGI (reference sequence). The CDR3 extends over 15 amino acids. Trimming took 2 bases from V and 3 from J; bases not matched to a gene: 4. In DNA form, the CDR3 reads TGTGCCAGCAGTTACGGGACAGGGGTTCGCTACGAGCAGTACTTC. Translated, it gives CASSYGTGVRYEQYF.

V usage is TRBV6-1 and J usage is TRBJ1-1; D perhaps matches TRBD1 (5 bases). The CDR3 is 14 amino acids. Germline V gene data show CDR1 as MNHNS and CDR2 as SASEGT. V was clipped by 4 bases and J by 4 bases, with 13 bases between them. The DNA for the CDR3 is TGTGCCAGCAGTGGAAGCGGGGGGACCACTGAAGCTTTCTTT. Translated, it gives CASSGSGGTTEAFF.